Shown below are 24 T cell receptor beta chains from a single sample sequenced in a study of blood T cells in healthy people across ages. A sample-barcoded 5' primer and a J-beta primer mix were used in a second PCR of about 7 to 12 cycles. TCRdb called the 5' RACE reads again in MiXCR, with one record for every CDR3 protein. This sample has roughly 800,000 distinct CDR3 sequences, with about 25% found just once. These data also formed part of another study, on T cells of mothers and their children.

Sequencing used blood. These receptors were taken from a boy younger than 18 in good health.

This clonotype was seen a handful of times. The rearrangement joins TRBV25-1 to TRBJ1-2; the D gene is possibly TRBD1 (5 bases). CDR1 and CDR2 from the germline V gene are MGHDK and SYGVNS. This CDR3 is 17 amino acids long. The V end lost 3 bases, the J end lost 8 bases, and 25 bases lay between the germline ends. CDR3 coding DNA: TGTGCCAGCAGTGATCACAAAGCAGGGTGGGGTTCGCGAGGCTACACCTTC. Its translation: CASSDHKAGWGSRGYTF.

This rearrangement joins TRBV20-1 to TRBJ2-7; 9 bases line up with TRBD2. Germline V lookup: CDR1 DFQATT, CDR2 SNEGSKA (reference sequence). The V and J ends lost 7 bases and 3 bases, in that order; junction bases with no gene match: 13. This CDR3 contains 15 residues. CDR3 region: CSVESSSGTDYEQYF. CDR3 DNA sequence: TGCAGTGTCGAGAGTTCTAGCGGGACCGACTACGAGCAGTACTTC.

The CDR3 sequence: CATRQGLNTEAFF. DNA for the CDR3: TGTGCCACGCGACAGGGACTGAACACTGAAGCTTTCTTT. The chain recombines TRBV6-2 or TRBV6-3 with TRBJ1-1; 7 bases agree with TRBD1. Germline CDR1 is MNHEY and CDR2 is SVGEGT. CDR3 length: 13 residues. V dropped 10 bases and J dropped 0; count of bases not matched to a gene: 5.

This sequence joins TRBV28 and TRBJ2-3; D is unclear. Per the germline V gene, CDR1 is MDHEN and CDR2 is SYDVKM. The CDR3 runs 16 residues. Trimming cost V 1 base and J 0 bases, with 11 bases left between them. CDR3 in DNA: TGTGCCAGCAGTTTATACGGCAGTTCTAGCACAGATACGCAGTATTTT. This codes for CASSLYGSSSTDTQYF.

V usage is TRBV6-5 and J usage is TRBJ2-3; TRBD1 matches 7 bases. The CDR3 is 17 amino acids. The V segment lost 0 bases and the J segment 4 bases; nucleotides outside the gene matches: 10. From germline, CDR1 is MNHEY and CDR2 SVGAGI. CDR3 amino acids: CASSYSRMRGLADTQYF. DNA for the CDR3: TGTGCCAGCAGTTACTCGAGAATGAGGGGGCTGGCAGATACGCAGTATTTT.

This clonotype was seen a handful of times. This chain connects TRBV13 to TRBJ2-5; 10 nucleotides align to TRBD1. The end of the DNA is better explained by TRBJ2-7, so the J call may be wrong. The CDR3 is 16 amino acids. Germline V gives CDR1 PRHDT, CDR2 FYEKMQ (reference sequence). DNA of the CDR3: TGTGCCAGCAGTTTAAGCCTCGGGACAGGGGTCTACGAGCAGTACTTC. Its translation is CASSLSLGTGVYEQYF.

The rearrangement links TRBV9 to TRBJ2-3; weak D call: TRBD2 (6 bases). This CDR3 is built from 13 residues. Germline loops: CDR1 SGDLS, CDR2 YYNGEE. Trimming removed 0 bases at V and 10 bases at J, with 12 bases between. DNA of the CDR3: TGTGCCAGCAGCGTAGGGTTGAGGGAGGCGCAGTATTTT. It translates to CASSVGLREAQYF.

A single count supports this clonotype. The junction and the germline gene differ at one end; a read error may be behind it. The V gene is TRBV2, the J gene TRBJ2-7, with a possible D match to TRBD1 (5 bases). Germline CDR1 is SNHLY and CDR2 is FYNNEI. CDR3 length equals 15 residues. CDR3 DNA: TGTGCCAGCAGTGAAGCGGCGACAGCCTCCTACGGGCAGTACTTC. It encodes CASSEAATASYGQYF.

V and J are TRBV6-2 or TRBV6-3 and TRBJ1-6; possible D gene TRBD1, 5 bases. V lost 6 bases and J 8 bases, leaving 14 bases between the germline ends. CDR3 length equals 14 residues. Germline V gene sequence: CDR1 MNHEY, CDR2 SVGEGT. CDR3 sequence reads: CASSRRQLYSPLHF. In DNA form, the CDR3 reads TGTGCCAGCAGCCGGCGACAGCTCTATTCACCCCTCCACTTT.

V is TRBV6-6 and J is TRBJ2-3, with TRBD2 identical over 7 bases. V lost 10 bases, J lost 0 bases, and 4 bases stayed unmatched. The CDR3 runs to 13 residues. Germline CDR1 is MNHNY and CDR2 is SVGAGI (reference sequence). The CDR3 coding sequence is TGTGCCACTAGCGGATATAGCACAGATACGCAGTATTTT. Translated: CATSGYSTDTQYF.

The chain recombines TRBV29-1 with TRBJ2-5, with 7 bases fitting TRBD1. The DNA end lines up better with TRBJ2-7; the J call may be wrong. This CDR3 comprises 14 residues. Germline values: CDR1 SQVTM, CDR2 ANQGSEA. The CDR3, as DNA: TGCAGCGTCCAAAAGACAGGGAAAACCTACGAGCAGTACTTC. It codes for CSVQKTGKTYEQYF.

CDR3 in amino acids: CASSYGSGDGTEAFF. The CDR3 nucleotides read TGTGCCAGCAGTTACGGTTCCGGGGATGGCACTGAAGCTTTCTTT. This chain joins TRBV6-5 and TRBJ1-1; D gene unclear. Germline V gene sequence: CDR1 MNHEY, CDR2 SVGAGI. The CDR3 spans 15 residues. V was clipped by 2 bases and J by 4 bases, with 14 bases between them.

This chain uses TRBV4-3 with TRBJ2-1; 10 nucleotides line up with TRBD2. Trimming cost V 0 bases and J 8 bases; bases outside gene matches: 10. The CDR3 extends over 17 amino acids. CDR1 is LGHNA, CDR2 YSLEER, per germline. The CDR3 loop reads CASSQDRLAGGEDEQFF. The CDR3 DNA reads as TGCGCCAGCAGCCAAGATCGGTTAGCGGGAGGAGAAGATGAGCAGTTCTTC.

Comments on this clonotype: A junction boundary mismatches the germline segment, possibly from a read error. CDR3 DNA: TGTGCCAGCAGTCCCCTAGGCGGGGCCGACGTCCTGACTTTC. Amino acid sequence: CASSPLGGADVLTF. The V call is TRBV27, the J call TRBJ2-6; D is possibly TRBD2 (6 bases). The CDR3 is 14 residues long. Germline V gives CDR1 MNHEY, CDR2 SMNVEV (reference sequence).

This clonotype was observed a handful of times. This sequence joins TRBV6-1 and TRBJ2-7; 11 bases match TRBD2. From germline, CDR1 is MNHNS and CDR2 SASEGT. After removal of 2 bases from V and 4 bases from J, the junction contained 4 bases not matched to a gene. The CDR3 extends over 15 amino acids. CDR3 DNA sequence: TGTGCCAGCAGTGAACAGCTAGCGGGAGGTTACGAGCAGTACTTC. Its translation is CASSEQLAGGYEQYF.

This clonotype appeared a few times. The chain carries TRBV28 and TRBJ2-5, with a weak D call TRBD2 (6 bases). Looked up from germline, CDR1 is MDHEN and CDR2 is SYDVKM. This CDR3 has 14 amino acids. The V end lost 5 bases, the J end lost 5 bases, and 15 bases lay between the germline ends. This CDR3 is CASSIREDDETQYF. The CDR3 nucleotides read TGTGCCAGCAGTATAAGGGAGGACGATGAGACCCAGTACTTC. The whole variable domain, remainder taken from reference TRBV28 and TRBJ2-5, is DVKVTQSSRYLVKRTGEKVFLECVQDMDHENMFWYRQDPGLGLRLIYFSYDVKMKEKGDIPEGYSVSREKKERFSLILESASTNQTSMYLCASSIREDDETQYFGPGTRLLVL.

The J gene is TRBJ1-2, the V gene TRBV7-9; D is undetermined. The CDR3 runs 12 residues. The V gene lost 4 bases and the J gene lost 4 bases, with 7 bases spanning the gap. CDR1 is SEHNR, CDR2 FQNEAQ, per germline (reference sequence). The CDR3 DNA reads as TGTGCCAGCAGCTCGGACGGCTATGGCTACACCTTC. Translation gives CASSSDGYGYTF.

This clonotype was seen more than once but under ten times. This chain links TRBV7-9 with TRBJ2-3, with 8 bases lining up with TRBD2. J lost 4 bases, V lost 4 bases, and 7 bases had no gene match. The germline V gene has CDR1 SEHNR and CDR2 FQNEAQ (reference sequence). This CDR3 has 15 residues. This CDR3 is CASSWVSGRADTQYF. DNA for the CDR3: TGTGCCAGCAGCTGGGTGAGCGGGAGAGCAGATACGCAGTATTTT.

The rearrangement joins TRBV7-9 to TRBJ2-7; TRBD2 is a possible D gene (6 bases). The CDR3 sequence is 16 residues long. Germline values: CDR1 SEHNR, CDR2 FQNEAQ (reference sequence). The V end lost 4 bases, the J end lost 2 bases, and 18 bases lay between the germline ends. In nucleotides, the CDR3 is TGTGCCAGCAGCTCCCTTACGGAGGGCAGCACCTACGAGCAGTACTTC. It codes for CASSSLTEGSTYEQYF.

This clonotype has a handful of counts. The V call is TRBV5-5, the J call TRBJ2-3, with TRBD2 matching 8 bases. The CDR3 sequence is 16 residues long. Looked up from germline, CDR1 is SGHKS and CDR2 is YYEKEE (reference sequence). V lost 0 bases, J lost 2 bases, and 5 bases stayed unmatched. CDR3 sequence: CASSLGSGGPTDTQYF. In DNA, the CDR3 is TGTGCCAGCAGCTTGGGGAGCGGGGGACCCACAGATACGCAGTATTTT.

This clonotype has just a few counts. This chain links TRBV7-3 with TRBJ2-1; D tentatively fits TRBD1 or TRBD2 (5 bases each). Germline CDR1 is SGHTA and CDR2 is FQGTGA. Trimming cost V 5 bases and J 7 bases, with 15 bases left between them. This CDR3 has 14 residues. The CDR3 DNA follows: TGTGCCAGCAGCAGACGGCCCAGGGAGAATGAGCAGTTCTTC. It yields the protein CASSRRPRENEQFF.

This clonotype occurred a few times. The V call is TRBV7-9, the J call TRBJ1-1, with a tentative D call TRBD1 (6 bases). The CDR3 covers 13 residues. Germline CDR1 reads SEHNR; CDR2 reads FQNEAQ (reference sequence). The germline V and J ends were trimmed by 6 bases and 1 base, with 9 bases remaining between them. For the CDR3, the DNA is TGTGCCAGCAGATGGACAGCGAACACTGAAGCTTTCTTT. Translating gives CASRWTANTEAFF. Complete variable domain (other parts from reference TRBV7-9 and TRBJ1-1): DTGVSQNPRHKITKRGQNVTFRCDPISEHNRLYWYRQTLGQGPEFLTYFQNEAQLEKSRLLSDRFSAERPKGSFSTLEIQRTEQGDSAMYLCASRWTANTEAFFGQGTRLTVV.

A few counts support this clonotype. The V and J genes are TRBV4-2 and TRBJ1-5; D uncertain. This CDR3 spans 13 amino acids. The ends were cut back, 0 bases at V and 6 bases at J, with 6 bases in the middle. In germline, CDR1 is LGHNA, CDR2 YNFKEQ. For the CDR3, the DNA is TGTGCCAGCAGCCAAGATTCGACTCAGCCCCAGCATTTT. This sequence encodes CASSQDSTQPQHF.

To note about this clonotype: Because the CDR3 is missing its conserved closing phenylalanine or tryptophan, this is likely a read error. This rearrangement joins TRBV20-1 to TRBJ1-1; D is unclear. V was trimmed by 3 bases and J by 7 bases, leaving 15 bases between them. The CDR3 contains 13 residues. Germline loops: CDR1 DFQATT, CDR2 SNEGSKA (reference sequence). CDR3 nucleotide sequence: TGCAGTGCTAGCAAGGGAGCGGTGGTTGAAGCTTTCCTT. Translating gives CSASKGAVVEAFL.